A selection of T cell receptor beta chains follows, all from one sample in a study of HIV-infected children after antiretroviral therapy interruption. TCRdb reanalysed the 3' RACE reads using MiXCR and keeps one entry per CDR3 protein. The table includes about 89,000 distinct CDR3 sequences, about 6.3% detected once. The starting material was CD45RA+ CD4+ T cells from PBMCs, pooled from several time points, obtained from a donor given antiretroviral therapy, either interrupted or continuous. The receptors originated from a pool of human donors with HIV. Both conserved end residues are part of each CDR3. The D gene is left open where the match is weak. Only part of the rows carry a size: once, few, many, or a class if the clone is expanded.

>TRBV10-3|many|TRBJ1-5|-
CAISESKGDSTANQPQHF
TGTGCCATCAGTGAGTCGAAAGGGGATTCGACAGCCAATCAGCCCCAGCATTTT
>TRBV7-2|-|TRBJ2-1|-
CASSFGLNNEQFF
TGTGCCAGCAGTTTCGGACTTAACAATGAGCAGTTCTTC
>TRBV11-2|many|TRBJ2-7|-
CASSSSRGVTYEQYF
TGTGCCAGCAGCTCTTCAAGGGGTGTTACCTACGAGCAGTACTTC
>TRBV6-6|many|TRBJ1-3|-
CASSYGSGNFNTIYF
TGTGCCAGCAGTTACGGATCGGGGAATTTTAACACCATATATTTT
>TRBV7-9|once|TRBJ1-2|TRBD1
CASSYTGAQGVSGYTF
TGTGCCAGCAGCTACACCGGGGCCCAGGGGGTATCTGGCTACACCTTC
>TRBV7-7|few|TRBJ2-1|-
CASSLALLERQFF
TGTGCCAGCAGCTTAGCACTACTAGAGCGACAGTTCTTC
>TRBV7-8|many|TRBJ1-2|TRBD1
CASSRRTGPYRGYTF
TGTGCCAGCAGTCGGAGGACAGGGCCATATCGTGGCTACACCTTC
>TRBV29-1|medium-sized|TRBJ2-1|TRBD1
CSSTTGFVMVDEQFF
TGCAGCTCTACGACAGGGTTTGTGATGGTCGATGAGCAGTTCTTC
>TRBV12-3/TRBV12-4|few|TRBJ1-5|-
CASSLTRGNQPQHF
TGTGCCAGCAGTTTAACCAGGGGCAATCAGCCCCAGCATTTT
>TRBV28|many|TRBJ2-1|-
CAIPRGGGSNEQFF
TGTGCCATCCCTAGGGGGGGCGGTAGCAATGAGCAGTTCTTC
>TRBV12-3/TRBV12-4|-|TRBJ2-3|-
CASSHGRTDTQYF
TGTGCCAGCAGCCACGGCCGCACAGATACGCAGTATTTT
>TRBV24-1|many|TRBJ2-6|-
CATSPKERRANVLTF
TGTGCCACCAGTCCAAAGGAGAGGAGGGCCAACGTCCTGACTTTC
>TRBV19|-|TRBJ2-3|TRBD1
CASSWDRADTQYF
TGTGCCAGTAGTTGGGACAGGGCAGATACGCAGTATTTT
>TRBV6-5|-|TRBJ2-2|-
CASSYSRETFNTGELFF
TGTGCCAGCAGTTACTCCAGGGAAACCTTTAACACCGGGGAGCTGTTTTTT
>TRBV25-1|many|TRBJ2-6|-
CASSSSGANVLTF
TGTGCCAGCTCCTCCTCTGGGGCCAACGTCCTGACTTTC
>TRBV19|many|TRBJ2-1|-
CASSIGPMGYTEQFF
TGTGCCAGTAGTATAGGCCCCATGGGTTACACAGAGCAGTTCTTC
>TRBV7-9|few|TRBJ2-3|-
CASSPDGGSTDTQYF
TGTGCCAGCAGCCCAGACGGGGGAAGCACAGATACGCAGTATTTT
>TRBV20-1|many|TRBJ1-1|TRBD1
CSARSDRGNTEAFF
TGCAGTGCTAGATCGGACAGGGGGAACACTGAAGCTTTCTTT
>TRBV19|many|TRBJ1-6|-
CASRTQGIGSPLHF
TGTGCCAGTAGAACCCAGGGGATCGGTTCACCCCTCCACTTT
>TRBV7-3|many|TRBJ1-1|-
CASSLSVVGTEAFF
TGTGCCAGCAGCTTAAGCGTGGTGGGCACTGAAGCTTTCTTT
>TRBV12-5|few|TRBJ1-1|-
CASGLVLRENTEAFF
TGTGCTAGTGGTTTGGTACTAAGGGAGAACACTGAAGCTTTCTTT
>TRBV28|many|TRBJ1-3|-
CASSPLTGSVPGNTIYF
TGTGCCAGCAGTCCTCTGACAGGCTCCGTACCTGGAAACACCATATATTTT
>TRBV21-1|many|TRBJ2-5|-
CASSDGKIGFSGWELQETQYF
TGTGCCAGCAGCGATGGCAAAATAGGTTTCTCGGGTTGGGAGCTCCAAGAGACCCAGTACTTC
>TRBV19|many|TRBJ1-5|TRBD1
CASSRDRDQPQHF
TGTGCCAGTAGCCGGGACAGAGATCAGCCCCAGCATTTT
>TRBV7-3|many|TRBJ2-1|-
CASSLAGRVNEQFF
TGTGCCAGCAGCTTAGCGGGCAGGGTCAATGAGCAGTTCTTC
>TRBV11-1|many|TRBJ1-1|TRBD1
CASSAGGQGGTEAFF
TGTGCCAGCAGCGCTGGTGGACAGGGAGGCACTGAAGCTTTCTTT
>TRBV19|few|TRBJ2-1|TRBD1
CASSILRTGRLGNEQFF
TGTGCCAGTAGTATTCTCCGGACAGGGCGGCTGGGGAATGAGCAGTTCTTC
>TRBV7-9|many|TRBJ2-3|-
CASSLGVGTDTQYF
TGTGCCAGCAGCTTAGGGGTAGGGACAGATACGCAGTATTTT
>TRBV19|-|TRBJ1-2|TRBD1
CASSTTGNYGYTF
TGTGCCAGTAGCACGACAGGGAACTATGGCTACACCTTC
>TRBV6-5|many|TRBJ2-1|TRBD2
CASSYSGTSGGARNEQFF
TGTGCCAGCAGTTACTCGGGGACTAGCGGGGGGGCGAGAAATGAGCAGTTCTTC
>TRBV12-3/TRBV12-4|few|TRBJ2-3|-
CASSFTGPTDTQYF
TGTGCCAGCAGTTTTACAGGCCCCACAGATACGCAGTATTTT
>TRBV18|many|TRBJ1-4|-
CASSLREGLATNEKLFF
TGTGCCAGCTCCCTCCGAGAGGGTCTTGCAACTAATGAAAAACTGTTTTTT
>TRBV5-1|many|TRBJ2-5|-
CASPTGEETQYF
TGCGCCAGCCCGACAGGAGAAGAGACCCAGTACTTC
>TRBV2|many|TRBJ2-1|-
CASSEGGDEQFF
TGTGCCAGCAGTGAAGGAGGAGATGAGCAGTTCTTC
>TRBV7-2|many|TRBJ2-3|TRBD1
CASSPDRVETQYF
TGTGCCAGCAGCCCGGACAGGGTAGAAACGCAGTATTTT
>TRBV3-1|-|TRBJ2-5|-
CASTGYNQETQYF
TGTGCCAGCACCGGTTACAACCAAGAGACCCAGTACTTC
>TRBV5-1|-|TRBJ2-3|TRBD1
CASSWGQRSTDTQYF
TGCGCCAGCAGCTGGGGACAGCGAAGCACAGATACGCAGTATTTT
>TRBV10-3|many|TRBJ2-3|-
CAVQGSTDTQYF
TGTGCCGTTCAGGGAAGCACAGATACGCAGTATTTT
>TRBV3-1|many|TRBJ2-5|-
CASSPIGQETQYF
TGTGCCAGCAGCCCGATCGGTCAGGAGACCCAGTACTTC
>TRBV10-3|many|TRBJ1-5|TRBD1
CAISESPARGARRVGNQPQHF
TGTGCCATCAGTGAGTCACCGGCCAGGGGGGCCCGGAGGGTGGGCAATCAGCCCCAGCATTTT
>TRBV12-3/TRBV12-4|many|TRBJ2-1|-
CASSFRGAGTGEQFF
TGTGCCAGCAGTTTCCGGGGGGCCGGGACTGGTGAGCAGTTCTTC
>TRBV19|many|TRBJ2-6|TRBD1
CASSSGQGRTGANVLTF
TGTGCCAGTAGTTCGGGACAGGGAAGGACTGGGGCCAACGTCCTGACTTTC
>TRBV7-9|few|TRBJ1-1|-
CASSLGPGISMNTEAFF
TGTGCCAGCAGCTTAGGGCCGGGGATCTCCATGAACACTGAAGCTTTCTTT